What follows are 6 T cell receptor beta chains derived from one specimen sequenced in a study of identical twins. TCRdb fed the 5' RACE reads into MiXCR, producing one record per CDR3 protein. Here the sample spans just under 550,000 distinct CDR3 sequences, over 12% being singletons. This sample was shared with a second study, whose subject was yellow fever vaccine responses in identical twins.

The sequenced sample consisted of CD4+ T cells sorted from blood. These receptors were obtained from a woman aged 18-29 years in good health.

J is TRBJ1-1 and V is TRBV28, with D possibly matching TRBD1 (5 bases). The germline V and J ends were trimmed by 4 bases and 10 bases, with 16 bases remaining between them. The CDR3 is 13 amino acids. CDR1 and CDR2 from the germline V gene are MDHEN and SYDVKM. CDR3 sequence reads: CASSSPLGAVAFF. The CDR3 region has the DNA TGTGCCAGCAGTTCGCCGCTCGGGGCGGTAGCTTTCTTT.

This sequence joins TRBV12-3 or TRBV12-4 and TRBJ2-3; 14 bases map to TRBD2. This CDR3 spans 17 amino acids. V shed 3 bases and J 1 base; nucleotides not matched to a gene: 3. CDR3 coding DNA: TGTGCCAGCAGTTTCCGGGGACTAGCGGGAGGCACAGATACGCAGTATTTT. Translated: CASSFRGLAGGTDTQYF.

In DNA form, the CDR3 reads TGTGCCAGCAGTGACTCGGCGGCCGGCGGTGAAGCTTTCTTT. Translating gives CASSDSAAGGEAFF. The chain uses TRBV6-4 and TRBJ1-1; D is ambiguous. Germline-derived CDR1 and CDR2 are MRHNA and SNTAGT. CDR3 length: 14 amino acids. V was clipped by 0 bases and J by 7 bases, with 12 bases between them.

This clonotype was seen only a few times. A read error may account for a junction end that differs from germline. The CDR3 region has the DNA TGTGCCAGCAATATCAGGGGGGCCGGTGCAGATACGCAGTATTTC. Encoded protein: CASNIRGAGADTQYF. The V and J genes are TRBV5-6 and TRBJ2-3; D might be TRBD1 (7 bases). Looked up from germline, CDR1 is SGHDT and CDR2 is YYEEEE. The CDR3 consists of 15 residues.

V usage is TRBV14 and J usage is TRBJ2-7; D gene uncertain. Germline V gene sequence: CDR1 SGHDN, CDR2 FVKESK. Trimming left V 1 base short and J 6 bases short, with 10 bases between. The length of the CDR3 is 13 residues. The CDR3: CASSQVLSSEQYV. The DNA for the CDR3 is TGTGCCAGCAGCCAAGTCCTTAGTTCCGAGCAGTACGTC.

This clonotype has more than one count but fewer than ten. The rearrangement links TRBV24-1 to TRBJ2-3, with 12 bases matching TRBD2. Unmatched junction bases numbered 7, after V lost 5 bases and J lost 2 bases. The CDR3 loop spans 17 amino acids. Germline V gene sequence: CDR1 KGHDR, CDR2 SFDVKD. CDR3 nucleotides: TGTGCCACCAGTGTAGGAGGACTAGCGGGGATCACAGATACGCAGTATTTT. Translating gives CATSVGGLAGITDTQYF.